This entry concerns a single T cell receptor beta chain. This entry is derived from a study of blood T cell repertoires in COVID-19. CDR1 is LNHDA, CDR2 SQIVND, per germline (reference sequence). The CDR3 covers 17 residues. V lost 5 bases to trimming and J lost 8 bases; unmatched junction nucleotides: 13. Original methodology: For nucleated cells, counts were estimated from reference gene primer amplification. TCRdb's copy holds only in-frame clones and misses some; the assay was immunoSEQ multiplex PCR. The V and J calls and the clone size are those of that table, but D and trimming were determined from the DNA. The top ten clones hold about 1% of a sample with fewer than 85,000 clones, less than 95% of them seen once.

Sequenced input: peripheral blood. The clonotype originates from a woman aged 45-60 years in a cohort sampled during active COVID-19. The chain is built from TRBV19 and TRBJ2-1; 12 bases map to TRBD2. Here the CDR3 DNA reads TGTGCCAGTAGTGTTCCCCCGACTAGCGGGAGTAACGATGAGCAGTTCTTC. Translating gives CASSVPPTSGSNDEQFF. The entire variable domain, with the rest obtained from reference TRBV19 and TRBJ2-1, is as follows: DGGITQSPKYLFRKEGQNVTLSCEQNLNHDAMYWYRQDPGQGLRLIYYSQIVNDFQKGDIAEGYSVSREKKESFPLTVTSAQKNPTAFYLCASSVPPTSGSNDEQFFGPGTRLTVL.